This passage covers 32 T cell receptor beta chains from one sample sequenced in a study of cytomegalovirus exposure and HLA in healthy donors. PCR primers comprised 60 Vbeta and 13 Jbeta primers. Sequencing used immunoSEQ multiplex PCR; TCRdb keeps in-frame clones, though not all of them. The table has about 60,000 clones, around four fifths seen once. Sequences were obtained from PBMCs. The receptor set was obtained from a woman under 40 in good health and CMV-seronegative.

The gene calls are TRBV7-3 and TRBJ2-1, with D tentatively TRBD2 (7 bases). Germline V CDR1 and CDR2: SGHTA, FQGTGA. This CDR3 is built from 14 residues. V was pared by 2 bases and J by 8 bases, with 13 bases between. CDR3 sequence: CASSLEGGADEQFF. The CDR3 region has the DNA TGTGCCAGCAGCTTAGAGGGGGGGGCCGATGAGCAGTTCTTC.

Comments on this clone: The sample holds other DNA sequences that translate to the same CDR3. The chain employs TRBV25-1 and TRBJ1-1; possibly TRBD1 for D (5 bases). The length of the CDR3 is 12 residues. Germline assignment: CDR1 MGHDK and CDR2 SYGVNS. Trimming stripped 6 bases from V and 4 bases from J, with 9 bases between. For the CDR3, the DNA is TGTGCCAGCAGGGGGCAGGGCACTGAAGCTTTCTTT. Translated: CASRGQGTEAFF.

This clone appeared a few times. V is TRBV7-9 and J is TRBJ1-1, with a weak D call TRBD1 (5 bases). Trimming took 5 bases from V and 4 from J, leaving 17 bases between them. The CDR3 sequence is 15 residues long. Per germline, CDR1 SEHNR and CDR2 FQNEAQ (reference sequence). The CDR3 spells CASSIRGNTGTEAFF. The DNA for the CDR3 is TGTGCCAGCAGCATCCGAGGTAATACAGGCACTGAAGCTTTCTTT. Drawing the rest from reference TRBV7-9 and TRBJ1-1, the complete variable domain is DTGVSQNPRHKITKRGQNVTFRCDPISEHNRLYWYRQTLGQGPEFLTYFQNEAQLEKSRLLSDRFSAERPKGSFSTLEIQRTEQGDSAMYLCASSIRGNTGTEAFFGQGTRLTVV.

V gene TRBV10-2 combines with J gene TRBJ2-1; 7 bases match TRBD2. Germline V lookup: CDR1 WSHSY, CDR2 SAAADI. This CDR3 is 17 amino acids long. V dropped 3 bases and J dropped 2; count of bases not matched to a gene: 10. The DNA of the CDR3 is TGCGCCAGCAGTGACCCCGCTAGCGGACCTGCCTACAATGAGCAGTTCTTC. Translated: CASSDPASGPAYNEQFF.

In its sample, this clone was seen a few times. The rearrangement links TRBV6-4 to TRBJ2-3, with TRBD2 matching over 8 bases. This CDR3 contains 15 residues. The V gene's germline CDR1 is MRHNA and CDR2 SNTAGT. Trimming cost V 3 bases and J 3 bases; bases outside gene matches: 5. In DNA, the CDR3 is TGTGCCAGCAGTGAAGCGGGGGATGGGACAGATACGCAGTATTTT. It is translated as CASSEAGDGTDTQYF.

V gene TRBV11-2 combines with J gene TRBJ1-1, with a possible D match to TRBD1 (5 bases). V shed 0 bases and J shed 10 bases, with 9 bases lying between them. This CDR3 is 12 amino acids long. Germline CDR1 is SGHAT and CDR2 is FQNNGV. The CDR3 sequence: CASSLEQEGAFF. CDR3 coding DNA: TGTGCCAGCAGCTTAGAACAGGAGGGAGCTTTCTTT.

Details on this clone: The junction shows a germline mismatch at one end, possibly a read error. V is TRBV13 and J is TRBJ2-2, with unresolved D. The CDR3 totals 17 residues. Germline lookup yields CDR1 PRHDT and CDR2 FYEKMQ (reference sequence). The CDR3 coding sequence is TGTGCCAGCAGCTTAGGACGATTCGACACGAAGACCGGGGAGCTGTTTTTT. Its translation: CASSLGRFDTKTGELFF.

This chain joins TRBV4-1 and TRBJ2-5; 9 positions agree with TRBD2. From germline, CDR1 is MGHRA and CDR2 YSYEKL. With 4 bases clipped from V and 1 base from J, the junction kept 10 bases outside the gene matches. The CDR3 length is 17 residues. The CDR3 DNA is TGCGCCAGCAGCCTGGGACTAGCAGGCAATCTCCAAGAGACCCAGTACTTC. Amino acid sequence: CASSLGLAGNLQETQYF.

J is TRBJ2-2 and V is TRBV10-1; tentative D call: TRBD1 (6 bases). Trimming cost V 5 bases and J 4 bases, with 8 bases left between them. CDR1 is WNHNN, CDR2 SYGVQD, per germline (reference sequence). This CDR3 region has 13 residues. The CDR3 nucleotides read TGCGCCAGCAGTAACAGGGTCACCGGGGAGCTGTTTTTT. Amino acid sequence: CASSNRVTGELFF.

The chain couples TRBV6-1 to TRBJ2-1, with D perhaps TRBD2 (6 bases). The CDR3 has 11 residues. Germline values: CDR1 MNHNS, CDR2 SASEGT. The germline V and J ends were trimmed by 4 bases and 13 bases, with 11 bases remaining between them. In DNA form, the CDR3 reads TGTGCCAGCAGTGTGGGGGGTCCTCAGTTCTTC. Translating gives CASSVGGPQFF.

V gene TRBV4-1 combines with J gene TRBJ1-2, with 9 bases fitting TRBD1. The CDR3 runs 15 residues. V shed 0 bases and J 7 bases; nucleotides not matched to a gene: 6. Germline V CDR1 and CDR2: MGHRA, YSYEKL. CDR3 protein: CASSQDNRGLVGYTF. Here the CDR3 DNA reads TGCGCCAGCAGCCAAGATAACAGGGGGCTTGTTGGCTACACCTTC.

This chain joins TRBV29-1 and TRBJ2-5; 8 bases are a match to TRBD2. The germline V gene has CDR1 SQVTM and CDR2 ANQGSEA. CDR3 length equals 13 residues. The V and J ends lost 3 bases and 7 bases, in that order; junction bases with no gene match: 7. The CDR3 DNA reads TGCAGCGTTGACTCGACTAGCGAGAGGACCCAGTACTTC. It codes for CSVDSTSERTQYF.

This clone was seen only once. The chain links TRBV6-5 to TRBJ1-1; maybe TRBD1 (6 bases). Trimming stripped 0 bases from V and 0 bases from J, with 11 bases between. Germline CDR1 reads MNHEY; CDR2 reads SVGAGI. This CDR3 is 16 amino acids long. CDR3 bases: TGTGCCAGCAGTTACTCGATACAGGGATTGAACACTGAAGCTTTCTTT. It is translated as CASSYSIQGLNTEAFF.

This clone was seen a few times. The chain has TRBV30 and TRBJ1-5, with D tentatively TRBD1 (5 bases). The V and J ends lost 5 bases and 6 bases respectively, with 17 bases between them. Germline V gives CDR1 GTSNPN, CDR2 SVGIG (reference sequence). This CDR3 is 14 amino acids long. The CDR3 DNA follows: TGTGCCTGGGCCCGGGAGGGGCGTTCTCAGCCCCAGCATTTT. Protein product: CAWAREGRSQPQHF.

V and J are TRBV19 and TRBJ1-1, with 7 nucleotides matching TRBD1. With V trimmed by 8 bases and J by 5 bases, 5 bases remained unmatched. CDR1 is LNHDA and CDR2 is SQIVND in the germline V gene (reference sequence). The CDR3 consists of 12 residues. This CDR3 is CASEGAWTEAFF. In nucleotides, the CDR3 is TGTGCCAGTGAGGGGGCCTGGACTGAAGCTTTCTTT. Based on the CDR3 plus reference TRBV19 and TRBJ1-1, the full variable domain is DGGITQSPKYLFRKEGQNVTLSCEQNLNHDAMYWYRQDPGQGLRLIYYSQIVNDFQKGDIAEGYSVSREKKESFPLTVTSAQKNPTAFYLCASEGAWTEAFFGQGTRLTVV.

The V and J genes are TRBV6-6 and TRBJ2-7, with TRBD2 matching over 7 bases. CDR3 length: 15 amino acids. Germline CDR1 MNHNY, CDR2 SVGAGI (reference sequence). J was trimmed by 2 bases and V by 5 bases; bases with no gene match: 9. DNA for the CDR3: TGTGCCAGCAGTCCTGCCCCCGGGACTACCTACGAGCAGTACTTC. This translates into CASSPAPGTTYEQYF.

V usage is TRBV6-5 and J usage is TRBJ1-2, with 8 bases lining up with TRBD1. CDR1 is MNHEY and CDR2 is SVGAGI in the germline V gene. Trimming took 4 bases from V and 8 from J; bases not matched to a gene: 9. The CDR3 has 14 residues. CDR3 bases: TGTGCCAGCAGTTCTCAGGACAGGGCTGAGGGCTACACCTTC. This codes for CASSSQDRAEGYTF.

The chain couples TRBV27 to TRBJ1-5, with D hard to call. Per the germline V gene, CDR1 is MNHEY and CDR2 is SMNVEV (reference sequence). The CDR3 has 14 amino acids. V gave up 6 bases and J gave up 7 bases, with 16 bases separating them. The CDR3 loop reads CASSAGSSGQPQHF. CDR3 nucleotides: TGTGCCAGCAGCGCGGGGTCATCCGGGCAGCCCCAGCATTTT.

The CDR3 region is CASSFDGATNEKLFF. CDR3 nucleotide sequence: TGTGCCAGCAGCTTCGACGGAGCAACTAATGAAAAACTGTTTTTT. V gene TRBV7-2 combines with J gene TRBJ1-4; D unclear. Germline CDR1 SGHTA, CDR2 FQGNSA. The germline V and J ends were trimmed by 3 bases and 0 bases, with 8 bases remaining between them. The CDR3 is 15 amino acids.

The genes are TRBV6-1 and TRBJ1-5, with D hard to call. This CDR3 region has 13 residues. Germline V gene sequence: CDR1 MNHNS, CDR2 SASEGT. Between the trimmed V and J ends, which lost 9 bases and 3 bases, there was a span of 12 bases. CDR3 residues: CASLEGNNQPQHF. The CDR3 DNA is TGTGCCAGTTTGGAGGGTAACAATCAGCCCCAGCATTTT.

V and J are TRBV7-2 and TRBJ1-1, with TRBD1 matching over 9 bases. Unmatched junction bases numbered 3, after V lost 0 bases and J lost 4 bases. CDR1 and CDR2 (germline): SGHTA, FQGNSA. This CDR3 spans 15 amino acids. The CDR3 DNA reads TGTGCCAGCAGCTTAGCCGGGACAGGGATCACTGAAGCTTTCTTT. It codes for CASSLAGTGITEAFF. Looking up the rest from reference TRBV7-2 and TRBJ1-1 gives the full variable domain: GAGVSQSPSNKVTEKGKDVELRCDPISGHTALYWYRQSLGQGLEFLIYFQGNSAPDKSGLPSDRFSAERTGGSVSTLTIQRTQQEDSAVYLCASSLAGTGITEAFFGQGTRLTVV.

The J gene is TRBJ1-1, the V gene TRBV7-2, with no clear D. Germline CDR1 reads SGHTA; CDR2 reads FQGNSA. The ends were cut back, 2 bases at V and 0 bases at J, with 10 bases in the middle. CDR3 size: 15 residues. The CDR3 nucleotides are TGTGCCAGCAGCTTAAACGGGAATCTGAACACTGAAGCTTTCTTT. It yields the protein CASSLNGNLNTEAFF.

The chain joins TRBV5-4 to TRBJ1-1, with 9 bases fitting TRBD1. The V gene's germline CDR1 is SGHNT and CDR2 YYREEE (reference sequence). The V and J ends lost 2 bases and 5 bases, in that order; junction bases with no gene match: 7. This CDR3 comprises 15 residues. The CDR3 is CASSFDRGEWTEAFF. CDR3 nucleotides: TGTGCCAGCAGCTTCGACAGGGGGGAATGGACTGAAGCTTTCTTT.

The CDR3 DNA sequence: TGTGCCAGCAGTTACTCTTTAGCGGGAGCCTACGAGCAGTACTTC. Protein sequence: CASSYSLAGAYEQYF. The chain recombines TRBV6-5 with TRBJ2-7; 9 nucleotides line up with TRBD2. Germline CDR1 reads MNHEY; CDR2 reads SVGAGI. Trimming at V came to 0 bases and at J to 2 bases, leaving 2 bases not matched to a gene. CDR3 length: 15 amino acids.

This rearrangement joins TRBV28 to TRBJ2-7, with D possibly being TRBD1 (5 bases). Trimming removed 6 bases from V and 0 bases from J, with 12 bases in between. The CDR3 sequence is 14 residues long. Per the germline V gene, CDR1 is MDHEN and CDR2 is SYDVKM. In DNA form, the CDR3 reads TGTGCCAGCAGCCACCCGCAGGGCTCCTACGAGCAGTACTTC. This encodes CASSHPQGSYEQYF. Supplemented by reference TRBV28 and TRBJ2-7, the full variable domain reads DVKVTQSSRYLVKRTGEKVFLECVQDMDHENMFWYRQDPGLGLRLIYFSYDVKMKEKGDIPEGYSVSREKKERFSLILESASTNQTSMYLCASSHPQGSYEQYFGPGTRLTVT.

V gene TRBV6-1 combines with J gene TRBJ2-3, with D possibly being TRBD2 (5 bases). The CDR3 loop spans 15 amino acids. Between the trimmed V and J ends, which lost 6 bases and 6 bases, there was a span of 19 bases. Looked up from germline, CDR1 is MNHNS and CDR2 is SASEGT. CDR3 sequence reads: CASRPGNFDSDTQYF. For the CDR3, the DNA is TGTGCCAGCAGACCCGGGAACTTCGACTCGGATACGCAGTATTTT.

V is TRBV15 and J is TRBJ1-5; D is perhaps TRBD1 (5 bases). Trimming shortened V by 1 base and J by 7 bases, and 11 bases separated the two germline ends. CDR1 is LNHNV, CDR2 YYDKDF, per germline (reference sequence). The length of the CDR3 is 14 residues. The CDR3 DNA follows: TGTGCCACCAGCAGAGCGCAGGGAGGGCAGCCCCAGCATTTT. Amino acid sequence: CATSRAQGGQPQHF.

The chain has TRBV6-1 and TRBJ1-3; D not resolved. V was clipped by 5 bases and J by 1 base, with 9 bases between them. Germline loops: CDR1 MNHNS, CDR2 SASEGT. The CDR3 loop spans 14 amino acids. CDR3 sequence: CASSFKKSGNTIYF. CDR3 sequence (DNA): TGTGCCAGCAGTTTCAAAAAATCTGGAAACACCATATATTTT.

This clone was seen once. V and J are TRBV4-1 and TRBJ2-1; 9 nucleotides match TRBD1. The CDR3 extends over 16 amino acids. Germline assignment: CDR1 MGHRA and CDR2 YSYEKL. V dropped 1 base and J dropped 3; count of bases not matched to a gene: 4. The CDR3 DNA follows: TGCGCCAGCAGCCAAGGACCGGGACAGGGCTACAATGAGCAGTTCTTC. Protein sequence: CASSQGPGQGYNEQFF.

The genes are TRBV5-1 and TRBJ2-4; 7 positions match TRBD2. CDR1 is SGHRS and CDR2 is YFSETQ in the germline V gene. V dropped 4 bases and J dropped 6; count of bases not matched to a gene: 7. This CDR3 contains 14 residues. DNA for the CDR3: TGCGCCAGCAGCCCGGGAGGAGAGGGAAACATTCAGTACTTC. Protein product: CASSPGGEGNIQYF.

This chain joins TRBV6-1 and TRBJ2-7; perhaps TRBD1 as D (6 bases). Trimming removed 7 bases at V and 4 bases at J, with 20 bases between. The CDR3 runs 15 residues. Germline CDR1 and CDR2: MNHNS and SASEGT. This CDR3 is CASTQTGLNGYEQYF. CDR3 DNA: TGTGCCAGCACCCAAACAGGGCTCAACGGTTACGAGCAGTACTTC.

V usage is TRBV25-1 and J usage is TRBJ1-5; D is unresolved. The CDR3 has 12 amino acids. The V gene's germline CDR1 is MGHDK and CDR2 SYGVNS. V lost 4 bases and J 4 bases, leaving 5 bases between the germline ends. The CDR3 reads CASSGLNQPQHF. The CDR3 coding sequence is TGTGCCAGCAGTGGACTTAATCAGCCCCAGCATTTT.